The 7 T cell receptor beta chains below come from one sample, sequenced in a study of T cells after yellow fever vaccination (dated 2019 in TCRdb). Library prep was done by 5' RACE. The data were produced on an Illumina HiSeq 2500. TCRdb trimmed the raw reads at Q25, called clones with MiXCR and kept productive beta chains. Each CDR3 protein gets just one entry, which takes the most common genes and DNA from the rows behind it. The sample includes around 72,000 distinct CDR3 sequences, with under 9.5% observed a single time. The ten biggest clones cover roughly 30% of the sample. The treatment or condition tag for this specimen amounts to: live attenuated yellow fever vaccine strain. Here the sequenced sample was CD8+ T cells sorted from PBMCs, taken approximately 11 days after the first yellow fever vaccination. The source is a man younger than 35 who received the YFV17D yellow fever vaccine.

The sample holds many counts of this clonotype. V gene TRBV7-8 combines with J gene TRBJ2-7, with TRBD1 identical over 7 bases. Germline-derived CDR1 and CDR2 are SGHVS and FQNEAQ. This CDR3 comprises 15 residues. V was clipped by 0 bases and J by 1 base; unmatched bases: 3. DNA for the CDR3: TGTGCCAGCAGCTTAGCGGGGACAGAGTCCTACGAGCAGTACGTC. It specifies CASSLAGTESYEQYV.

The chain couples TRBV5-4 to TRBJ2-5; TRBD2 aligns across 12 bases. Losses at the gene ends were 4 bases for V and 2 bases for J; bases not matched to a gene: 6. This CDR3 has 16 residues. Germline CDR1 and CDR2: SGHNT and YYREEE (reference sequence). CDR3 loop: CASSASGGGLQETQYF. The DNA for the CDR3 is TGTGCCAGCAGCGCTAGCGGGGGGGGGCTACAAGAGACCCAGTACTTC.

The CDR3 loop is CASSLEAEQFF. The CDR3 DNA reads TGTGCCAGCAGCTTAGAGGCAGAGCAGTTCTTC. This rearrangement joins TRBV11-2 to TRBJ2-1; unclear D gene. Trimming cost V 0 bases and J 10 bases, with 4 bases left between them. This CDR3 has 11 residues. Germline V gene sequence: CDR1 SGHAT, CDR2 FQNNGV.

Many counts were recorded for this clonotype. V gene TRBV2 combines with J gene TRBJ2-7, with TRBD2 identical over 8 bases. CDR1 and CDR2 from the germline V gene are SNHLY and FYNNEI. This CDR3 has 16 amino acids. Trimming removed 8 bases from V and 5 bases from J; junction bases left unmatched: 17. The CDR3 sequence is CASLNPSGLARDEQYF. CDR3 nucleotide sequence: TGTGCCAGCCTAAATCCCTCAGGACTAGCCAGGGACGAGCAGTACTTC.

The chain joins TRBV4-1 to TRBJ2-5, with D perhaps being TRBD1 or TRBD2 (6 bases each). The CDR3 length is 16 residues. Germline V lookup: CDR1 MGHRA, CDR2 YSYEKL. Trimming shortened V by 0 bases and J by 5 bases, and 16 bases separated the two germline ends. This chain's CDR3 is CASSQEEKGGMETQYF. CDR3 nucleotides: TGCGCCAGCAGCCAAGAAGAAAAGGGGGGAATGGAGACCCAGTACTTC.

There are many counts of this clonotype. The chain has TRBV20-1 and TRBJ2-3; perhaps TRBD2 as D (6 bases). Germline CDR1 is DFQATT and CDR2 is SNEGSKA (reference sequence). Trimming removed 0 bases at V and 7 bases at J, with 8 bases between. The CDR3 contains 12 residues. The CDR3 DNA follows: TGCAGTGCTAGAGAAGGGAGGTATACGCAGTATTTT. The encoded protein is CSAREGRYTQYF.

This clonotype was observed at least ten times. This chain uses TRBV11-2 with TRBJ2-4; 9 positions agree with TRBD2. Germline trimming cut 1 base from V and 0 bases from J; bases unmatched to any gene: 7. The CDR3 has 18 amino acids. Germline V lookup: CDR1 SGHAT, CDR2 FQNNGV. CDR3 residues: CASSLGSLAGLAKNIQYF. The CDR3 coding sequence is TGTGCCAGCAGCTTAGGATCCCTAGCGGGGTTAGCCAAAAACATTCAGTACTTC.